Listed below are T cell receptor beta chains from one sample, sequenced in a study of T cell responses to AZD1222 COVID-19 vaccine. The repertoire was sequenced with immunoSEQ multiplex PCR; TCRdb's copy has only in-frame clones and lacks some. Of 150,000 to 200,000 clones listed, around 92% were seen once; the top ten hold about 0.9%. The material sequenced was peripheral blood, taken on day 0 of AZD1222 vaccination. The receptors derive from an adult in good health. The CDR3 runs from the conserved cysteine through the conserved F or W. A D gene is named only where the DNA matches it firmly. Clone size is stated in some rows and not others, as once, few, many or a class when expanded.

.	TRBV6-6	.	TRBJ1-2	TGTGCCAGCAGTTCCCGGACAGATAACTATGGCTACACCTTC	CASSSRTDNYGYTF
.	TRBV27	.	TRBJ1-2	TGTGCCAGCAGCTCAGGACACGACTATGGCTACACCTTC	CASSSGHDYGYTF
.	TRBV7-6	.	TRBJ2-7	TGTGCCAGCAGCACCTACGTGGGGCCCTACGAGCAGTACTTC	CASSTYVGPYEQYF
.	TRBV7-2	.	TRBJ2-7	TGTGCCAGCAGCAAGAGCTACGAGCAGTACTTC	CASSKSYEQYF
.	TRBV7-8	.	TRBJ1-5	TGTGCCAGCAGCTTAGGTGAGGGACCGCAGCCCCAGCATTTT	CASSLGEGPQPQHF
.	TRBV29-1	.	TRBJ2-7	TGCAGCGTCCATTACGAGCAGTACTTC	CSVHYEQYF
TRBD1	TRBV19	once	TRBJ1-4	TGTGCCAGTAGTATTTGGACAGGGGGTGAAAAACTGTTTTTT	CASSIWTGGEKLFF
TRBD2	TRBV5-1	.	TRBJ2-7	TGCGCCAGCACCTGGAGGGGGACCGGGACTAGCGGACCCTACGAGCAGTACTTC	CASTWRGTGTSGPYEQYF
.	TRBV12-1	.	TRBJ1-5	TGTGCCAGCAGCTCCCGACCCCCGGACGGGCAGCCCCAGCATTTT	CASSSRPPDGQPQHF
.	TRBV6-4	.	TRBJ2-2	TGTGCCAGCAGTGACTCTCCCGACACCGGGGAGCTGTTTTTT	CASSDSPDTGELFF
.	TRBV2	.	TRBJ1-1	TGTGCCAGCAGTGAACAGGGAAACACCGAAGCTTTCTTT	CASSEQGNTEAFF
.	TRBV3-1/TRBV3-2	.	TRBJ2-3	TGTGCCAGCAGCCAAGGCTTCGCAGATACGCAGTATTTT	CASSQGFADTQYF
.	TRBV6-6	.	TRBJ1-5	TGTGCCAGCAGTGGACAAGCCGGACCGCCCCAGCATTTT	CASSGQAGPPQHF
.	TRBV29-1	.	TRBJ2-7	TGCAGCGTTGAAGGAGACAGCTCCTACGAGCAGTACTTC	CSVEGDSSYEQYF
TRBD2	TRBV5-1	.	TRBJ2-1	TGCGCCAGCAGCTTATCACCAGCGGGGAGTTCACTTGAGCAGTTCTTC	CASSLSPAGSSLEQFF